This T cell receptor (beta chain) was recorded in a study of radiation and T cells in renal cell carcinoma. General study points: Baseline intratumoral clonotype presence is unknown without pretreatment biopsies.

Repertoires were generated with immunoSEQ multiplex PCR, while TCRdb's copy carries only in-frame clones and drops some. The data contain 150,000 or so clones, roughly 90% of them singletons. Germline V gene lookup returns CDR1 MNHEY and CDR2 SVGAGI. The CDR3 loop spans 14 amino acids. Trimming stripped 7 bases from V and 2 bases from J, with 14 bases between. To note about this clone: No antigen is known for it.

The time point: blood 4 weeks post-SBRT, at nephrectomy. Treatment here: 15 Gy SBRT to primary tumor, nephrectomy 4 weeks later. Nephrectomy followed 15 Gy stereotactic body radiation by 4 weeks. The sequences come from blood, collected from a patient whose treatment included radiotherapy and nephrectomy. This sequence originates from a woman in her forties or fifties with renal cell carcinoma. The V and J genes are TRBV6-5 and TRBJ1-1; perhaps TRBD1 as D (5 bases). The CDR3 coding sequence is TGTGCCAGCACCCAGTCAGGGACTAACACTGAAGCTTTCTTT. Amino acid sequence: CASTQSGTNTEAFF.